This entry features one T cell receptor beta chain sequence. The germline V gene encodes CDR1 SGHTS and CDR2 YDEGEE. V gave up 6 bases and J gave up 0 bases, with 16 bases separating them. CDR3 length equals 16 residues. In the study's own analysis: Amplification of reference gene primers provided the estimated nucleated cell counts. The protocol was immunoSEQ multiplex PCR, while the TCRdb copy is restricted to in-frame clones and leaves out a portion. V, J and clone size reflect that table, while D and trimming were determined from the DNA. The sample includes over 85,000 clones, roughly 80% of them seen just once. The data were obtained in a study of blood T cell repertoires in COVID-19. Study-level background: Spain, Italy and the United States supplied samples that represented acute and convalescent COVID-19. PBMCs, B-cell-depleted T cells, or T cells provided the cDNA or gDNA that made up the material.

The sequenced material came from peripheral blood. V gene TRBV5-8 combines with J gene TRBJ1-5; D ambiguous. The clonotype was recovered from a man between 60 and 75 years old with active or convalescent COVID-19. The DNA for the CDR3 is TGTGCCAGCACCCGGGAGGGCGAGTATAGCAATCAGCCCCAGCATTTT. Its translation is CASTREGEYSNQPQHF.